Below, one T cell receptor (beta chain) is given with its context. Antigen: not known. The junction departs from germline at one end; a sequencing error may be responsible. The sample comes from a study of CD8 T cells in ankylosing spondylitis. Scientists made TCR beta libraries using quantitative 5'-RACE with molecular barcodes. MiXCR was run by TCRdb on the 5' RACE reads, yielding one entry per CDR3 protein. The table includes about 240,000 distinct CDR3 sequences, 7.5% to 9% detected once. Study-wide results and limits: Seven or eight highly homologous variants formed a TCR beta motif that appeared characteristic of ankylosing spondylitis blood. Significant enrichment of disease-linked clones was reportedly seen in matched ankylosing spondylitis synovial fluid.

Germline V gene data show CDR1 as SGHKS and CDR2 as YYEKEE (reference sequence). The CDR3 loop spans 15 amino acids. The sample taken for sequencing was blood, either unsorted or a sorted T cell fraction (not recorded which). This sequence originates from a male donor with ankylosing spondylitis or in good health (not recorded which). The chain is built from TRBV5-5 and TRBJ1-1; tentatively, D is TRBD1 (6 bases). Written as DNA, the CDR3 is TGTGCCAGCAGCCCCGACCCGGGTAGGGACACTGAAGCTCTCTTT. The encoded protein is CASSPDPGRDTEALF.